The 18 T cell receptor beta chains given below trace back to one sample, sequenced in a study of regulatory T cells in long-lasting Graves disease. Construction of the TCR beta libraries employed iRepertoire HTBI primers in conjunction with Arm-PCR of CDR3 regions. One entry per CDR3 protein, called by TCRdb with MiXCR from the multiplex PCR reads. The table shows some 600,000 distinct CDR3 sequences, with about 16% occurring only once. Time point noted: newly diagnosed GD, antithyroid drugs for less than 3 months. Making the TCR library involved RNA that had been extracted from PBMCs. The same specimen was also included in a second study, on T cells in Graves' hyperthyroidism and ophthalmopathy.

Sequenced here: peripheral blood mononuclear cells (PBMCs), sampled at new diagnosis, from a patient treated with antithyroid drugs. The receptors were sampled from a man between 18 and 29 years old with Graves disease.

This chain connects TRBV28 to TRBJ2-1; 9 positions match TRBD2. The J segment lost 6 bases and the V segment lost 2 bases, leaving 17 bases of the junction unmatched. The CDR3 is made up of 19 amino acids. Germline CDR1 is MDHEN and CDR2 is SYDVKM. CDR3 coding DNA: TGTGCCAGCAGTTTAGGGTACGACTCGCTAGCGGGATTTAGCAATGAGCAGTTCTTC. Encoded protein: CASSLGYDSLAGFSNEQFF.

This chain connects TRBV4-1 to TRBJ2-2; D is possibly TRBD1 or TRBD2 (5 bases each). CDR3 length: 19 residues. Germline CDR1 MGHRA, CDR2 YSYEKL. The V end was cut by 4 bases, the J end by 4 bases, with 25 bases between. In nucleotides, the CDR3 is TGCGCCAGCAGCCTACAACAGGACTTCACCTATGTTAGCACCGGGGAGCTGTTTTTT. Residues: CASSLQQDFTYVSTGELFF.

The rearrangement joins TRBV6-9 to TRBJ1-5; no clear D. This CDR3 has 15 amino acids. V lost 3 bases and J 3 bases, leaving 12 bases between the germline ends. Germline V gene sequence: CDR1 MNHGY, CDR2 SVAAGI. CDR3 sequence reads: CASSYGSGNNQPQHF. CDR3 DNA sequence: TGTGCCAGCAGTTACGGTTCAGGAAACAATCAGCCCCAGCATTTT.

This chain connects TRBV11-2 to TRBJ1-3; 8 nucleotides line up with TRBD1. V gave up 5 bases and J gave up 3 bases; unmatched junction bases: 18. This CDR3 has 19 residues. Germline V CDR1 and CDR2: SGHAT, FQNNGV. CDR3 sequence: CASSVWTGPRSGYGNTIYF. Written as DNA, the CDR3 is TGTGCCAGCAGCGTATGGACAGGGCCCCGATCGGGGTATGGAAACACCATATATTTT.

This clonotype was seen a handful of times. The chain is built from TRBV4-2 and TRBJ2-1; tentative D call: TRBD2 (5 bases). Per the germline V gene, CDR1 is LGHNA and CDR2 is YNFKEQ. V lost 0 bases, J lost 10 bases, and 10 bases lay in between. The CDR3 contains 13 residues. The CDR3 DNA is TGTGCCAGCAGCCAAGAGGGTAGGAGGGAGCAGTTCTTC. It codes for CASSQEGRREQFF.

A few counts support this clonotype. V and J are TRBV4-1 and TRBJ2-3; D may be TRBD2 (5 bases). Germline-derived CDR1 and CDR2 are MGHRA and YSYEKL. The CDR3 is 14 residues long. V gave up 2 bases and J gave up 4 bases, with 10 bases separating them. The CDR3, as DNA: TGCGCCAGCAGCCAACCCCTTAGCGCAGATACGCAGTATTTT. Its translation is CASSQPLSADTQYF.

This rearrangement joins TRBV4-1 to TRBJ2-5; TRBD1 matches at 8 bases. Per the germline V gene, CDR1 is MGHRA and CDR2 is YSYEKL. The CDR3 totals 17 residues. Trimming cost V 4 bases and J 2 bases; bases outside gene matches: 12. The DNA for the CDR3 is TGCGCCAGCAGCCGCCTGCTGGTGAACAGGGGGCAAGAGACCCAGTACTTC. It is translated as CASSRLLVNRGQETQYF.

This clonotype was detected only a few times. The V and J genes are TRBV5-1 and TRBJ1-1, with a weak D call TRBD1 (5 bases). This CDR3 spans 13 amino acids. Germline V lookup: CDR1 SGHRS, CDR2 YFSETQ. The germline V and J ends were trimmed by 5 bases and 6 bases, with 14 bases remaining between them. The CDR3 bases are TGCGCCAGCAGTAACGCCGGGACCCCTGAAGCTTTCTTT. This encodes CASSNAGTPEAFF. Filled out from reference TRBV5-1 and TRBJ1-1, the complete variable domain reads KAGVTQTPRYLIKTRGQQVTLSCSPISGHRSVSWYQQTPGQGLQFLFEYFSETQRNKGNFPGRFSGRQFSNSRSEMNVSTLELGDSALYLCASSNAGTPEAFFGQGTRLTVV.

CDR3 in amino acids: CASSIGLAGVGSYNEQFF. Written as DNA, the CDR3 is TGTGCCAGCAGTATAGGACTAGCGGGAGTAGGGTCCTACAATGAGCAGTTCTTC. The rearrangement joins TRBV25-1 to TRBJ2-1, with TRBD2 matching over 13 bases. With V trimmed by 5 bases and J by 1 base, 8 bases remained unmatched. The CDR3 spans 18 residues. The germline V gene has CDR1 MGHDK and CDR2 SYGVNS.

In its sample, this clonotype was seen many times. In nucleotides, the CDR3 is TGTGCCAGCAGTCGCCGGGACAGCTTCTACGAGCAGTACTTC. Its translation: CASSRRDSFYEQYF. The gene calls are TRBV28 and TRBJ2-7, with TRBD1 matching over 7 bases. Germline V gives CDR1 MDHEN, CDR2 SYDVKM. V was clipped by 5 bases and J by 3 bases; unmatched bases: 7. This CDR3 region has 14 residues.

CDR3 nucleotide sequence: TGTGCCAGCAGTCCTATCGGGGGGGTGGGGTATGGCTACACCTTC. Translation: CASSPIGGVGYGYTF. The V and J genes are TRBV25-1 and TRBJ1-2; D is perhaps TRBD1 (5 bases). This CDR3 is built from 15 residues. V lost 5 bases and J 5 bases, leaving 18 bases between the germline ends. The germline V gene encodes CDR1 MGHDK and CDR2 SYGVNS.

This clonotype was observed many times. This sequence joins TRBV28 and TRBJ1-2; D call uncertain. The germline gives CDR1 MDHEN, CDR2 SYDVKM. V shed 5 bases and J shed 2 bases, with 15 bases lying between them. The CDR3 is 15 amino acids. In DNA, the CDR3 is TGTGCCAGCAGTCTTACAGCGGGCCCCAACTATGGCTACACCTTC. This codes for CASSLTAGPNYGYTF.

This clonotype was observed at least ten times. CDR3 residues: CSARSGTGGYEQYF. The CDR3 region has the DNA TGCAGTGCTAGATCCGGGACAGGGGGTTATGAGCAGTACTTC. This chain uses TRBV20-1 with TRBJ2-7, with 11 bases aligning to TRBD1. This CDR3 is 14 amino acids long. The V segment lost 2 bases and the J segment 7 bases; nucleotides outside the gene matches: 7. Germline loops: CDR1 DFQATT, CDR2 SNEGSKA (reference sequence).

This clonotype was counted ten times or more. The genes are TRBV2 and TRBJ2-3, with 11 nucleotides matching TRBD2. CDR1 and CDR2 from the germline V gene are SNHLY and FYNNEI. Unmatched junction bases numbered 9, after V lost 2 bases and J lost 2 bases. The CDR3 covers 18 residues. CDR3: CASSERQLAGDLTDTQYF. CDR3 nucleotide sequence: TGTGCCAGCAGTGAAAGACAACTAGCGGGAGATCTCACAGATACGCAGTATTTT.

The chain combines TRBV12-3 or TRBV12-4 with TRBJ1-5; D is possibly TRBD1 (6 bases). Trimming cost V 7 bases and J 6 bases, with 16 bases left between them. The CDR3 extends over 14 amino acids. CDR3 nucleotides: TGTGCCAGCAACCCCACAGGGAGGGGTCAGCCCCAGCATTTT. It is translated as CASNPTGRGQPQHF.

The gene calls are TRBV7-9 and TRBJ2-1; D could derive from TRBD1 or TRBD2 (5 bases each). Germline V lookup: CDR1 SEHNR, CDR2 FQNEAQ (reference sequence). Trimming stripped 5 bases from V and 5 bases from J, with 19 bases between. This CDR3 spans 16 amino acids. The CDR3 loop reads CASSVLRVGPDNEQFF. The CDR3 DNA follows: TGTGCCAGCAGCGTCCTCAGGGTGGGACCTGACAATGAGCAGTTCTTC.

Many counts were recorded for this clonotype. This chain connects TRBV3-1 to TRBJ2-1; a weak D match, TRBD1 (5 bases). The V gene lost 0 bases and the J gene lost 6 bases, with 6 bases spanning the gap. This CDR3 has 13 amino acids. CDR1 LGHDT and CDR2 YNNKEL come from the germline V gene (reference sequence). The CDR3 DNA reads TGTGCCAGCAGCCAAGAAGGGGCCAATGAGCAGTTCTTC. This encodes CASSQEGANEQFF.

The J gene is TRBJ1-2, the V gene TRBV5-5; D uncertain. The CDR3 is made up of 15 amino acids. Per the germline V gene, CDR1 is SGHKS and CDR2 is YYEKEE (reference sequence). Between the trimmed V and J ends, which lost 4 bases and 8 bases, there was a span of 21 bases. Here the CDR3 reads CASSLLGRNPGGYTF. The CDR3 DNA follows: TGTGCCAGCAGCCTACTCGGACGGAATCCCGGGGGCTACACCTTC.